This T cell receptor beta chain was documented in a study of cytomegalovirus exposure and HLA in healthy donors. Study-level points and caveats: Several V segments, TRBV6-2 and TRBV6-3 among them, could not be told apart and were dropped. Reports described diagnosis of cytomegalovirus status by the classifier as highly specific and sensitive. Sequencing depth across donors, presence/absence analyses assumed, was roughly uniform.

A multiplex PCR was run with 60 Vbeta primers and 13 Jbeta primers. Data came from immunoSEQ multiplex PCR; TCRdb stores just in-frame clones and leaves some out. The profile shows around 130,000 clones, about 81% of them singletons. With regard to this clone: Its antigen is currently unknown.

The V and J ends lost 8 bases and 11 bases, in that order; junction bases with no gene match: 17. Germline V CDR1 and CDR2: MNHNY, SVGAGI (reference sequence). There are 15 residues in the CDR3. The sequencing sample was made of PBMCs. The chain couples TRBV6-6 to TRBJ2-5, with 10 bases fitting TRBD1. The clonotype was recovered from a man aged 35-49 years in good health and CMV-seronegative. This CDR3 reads CASAEWTGGKGGQYF. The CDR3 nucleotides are TGTGCCAGCGCTGAATGGACAGGGGGGAAGGGTGGGCAGTACTTC.